This is a list of T cell receptor beta chains from one sample in a study of blood T cell repertoires in COVID-19. Data came from immunoSEQ multiplex PCR; TCRdb stores just in-frame clones and leaves some out. The data show 200,000 to 250,000 clones, with 80% to 90% seen just once and 9.5% to 10% held by the top ten. The specimen was peripheral blood. These receptors all come from a middle-aged man with active or convalescent COVID-19. Both conserved end residues are part of each CDR3. A D gene is named only where the DNA matches it firmly. The listing skips clone size in some rows; elsewhere it reads once, few, many or a size class.

cdr3_nt cdr3_aa j_call d_call clone_size v_call
TGTGCCAGCCTGGACAGGGGAGACACTGAAGCTTTCTTT CASLDRGDTEAFF TRBJ1-1 TRBD1 - TRBV6-5
TGTGCCAGCAGTGATACAGGGTCCTATAATTCACCCCTCCACTTT CASSDTGSYNSPLHF TRBJ1-6 - - TRBV2
TGTGCCAGCTCACCGGGGACTAGCTCAAGGCAAGAGACCCAGTACTTC CASSPGTSSRQETQYF TRBJ2-5 TRBD2 once TRBV18
TGTGCCAGCAGCCAAAGACTAGCGGATCCACAAGATACGCAGTATTTT CASSQRLADPQDTQYF TRBJ2-3 TRBD2 - TRBV7-9
TGTGCCACCAGTGGCGGGACAGCCTATGGCTACACCTTC CATSGGTAYGYTF TRBJ1-2 TRBD1 - TRBV24-1
TGCGCCAGCAGTCCGGGAACAGCTCAAGAGACCCAGTACTTC CASSPGTAQETQYF TRBJ2-5 - - TRBV5-1
TGTGCCAGCAAGTTCCTAGTGAATTCTAACTATGGCTACACCTTC CASKFLVNSNYGYTF TRBJ1-2 - - TRBV28
TGTGCCAGCTCACCGCTCCCGCCTCAACTCTCTGAAGCTTTCTTT CASSPLPPQLSEAFF TRBJ1-1 - - TRBV18
TGTGCCAGCAGCGGTAGCGGGAGGGCGAACACCGGGGAGCTGTTTTTT CASSGSGRANTGELFF TRBJ2-2 TRBD2 - TRBV11-3
TGTGCCAGCAGTTACCAACCGGGACTTGGAAACACCATATATTTT CASSYQPGLGNTIYF TRBJ1-3 - - TRBV27
TGTGCCAGCAGTTTATGGGACAGGGTAGGAGGTGAGCAGTTCTTC CASSLWDRVGGEQFF TRBJ2-1 TRBD1 - TRBV27
TGTGCCAGCAGTTTCTACAGCCTCACTCCCTATTATGGCTACACCTTC CASSFYSLTPYYGYTF TRBJ1-2 - - TRBV28
TGTGCCAGCAGCGTAGGGACTCCCCAAGATACGCAGTATTTT CASSVGTPQDTQYF TRBJ2-3 - - TRBV9
TGTGCCAGCAGCCAAGAAATGGGCAGTAGAGATGGCTACACCTTC CASSQEMGSRDGYTF TRBJ1-2 - - TRBV3-1/TRBV3-2
TGTGCCAGCAGTTCGGCCCGACTAAACACCGGGGAGCTGTTTTTT CASSSARLNTGELFF TRBJ2-2 - - TRBV6-1
TGCGCCAGCAGCCTCCTACTAGCGGGAGTTAACGAGCAGTACTTC CASSLLLAGVNEQYF TRBJ2-7 TRBD2 - TRBV4-1
TGTGCCAGCAGGCGGACAGGCCCTAACTATGGCTACACCTTC CASRRTGPNYGYTF TRBJ1-2 TRBD1 - TRBV3-1/TRBV3-2
TGTGCCAGCGCGGAGCGCGGCTACGAGCAGTACTTC CASAERGYEQYF TRBJ2-7 - - TRBV10-3
TGCAGCGTGGGGGGACTAGCCAAAAACATTCAGTACTTC CSVGGLAKNIQYF TRBJ2-4 - - TRBV29-1
TGTGCCAGCAGCCCGGGGACAGGGGGACTAGCGACTCCATACGAGCAGTACTTC CASSPGTGGLATPYEQYF TRBJ2-7 - once TRBV7-8
TGTGCCAGCAGCCAGGACTCCTACGAGCAGTACTTC CASSQDSYEQYF TRBJ2-7 - once TRBV5-5
TGTGCCAGTAGTATAGGACAGGGGCCTTTCTCTGGGGCCAACGTCCTGACTTTC CASSIGQGPFSGANVLTF TRBJ2-6 TRBD1 few TRBV19
TGTGCCAGCAGCCGGGGACTAGCGGGAGGGCCAGGGTACAATGAGCAGTTCTTC CASSRGLAGGPGYNEQFF TRBJ2-1 TRBD2 - TRBV6-2/TRBV6-3
TGCGCCAGCACCAAGCGGGAGGGCCGGGAGACCCAGTACTTC CASTKREGRETQYF TRBJ2-5 TRBD2 once TRBV5-1
TGTGCCAGCAGTTATCACTCGGACAGCGGGCAGTACTTC CASSYHSDSGQYF TRBJ2-7 - - TRBV6-2/TRBV6-3
TGTGCCAGCAGCTTAGATCAGGGGTATAACTATGGCTACACCTTC CASSLDQGYNYGYTF TRBJ1-2 - - TRBV7-9
TGTGCCAGCAGTTTGGGGACAGCCACAGATACGCAGTATTTT CASSLGTATDTQYF TRBJ2-3 TRBD1 once TRBV28
TGTGCCAGCAGCTCGGGACTAGCGGGAGCGGCCGGGGAGCTGTTTTTT CASSSGLAGAAGELFF TRBJ2-2 TRBD2 few TRBV7-9
TGTGCCAGCAGCTCAGGACTAGCGCGAGAGCAGTTCTTC CASSSGLAREQFF TRBJ2-1 TRBD2 once TRBV11-2
TGTGCCAGTAGTATCTACGACAGGCCTGGAAACACCATATATTTT CASSIYDRPGNTIYF TRBJ1-3 - - TRBV19
TGTGCCAGTAACACGCCCGGACAGATGTATAGAAACACCATATATTTT CASNTPGQMYRNTIYF TRBJ1-3 - - TRBV19
TGTGCCAGCAGCTTAGCGGCTAGCGGGGGAGGCGGGGAGCTGTTTTTT CASSLAASGGGGELFF TRBJ2-2 TRBD2 - TRBV7-2
TGTGCCAGCGGAGCGGGGGAAGGCGGGGAGCTGTTTTTT CASGAGEGGELFF TRBJ2-2 TRBD2 - TRBV2
TGCGCCAGCAGCTTGGATACAGGGGCGCGAGTCTATGGCTACACCTTC CASSLDTGARVYGYTF TRBJ1-2 TRBD1 - TRBV5-1
TGCAGTGCTAGTGGAGGGACAGCTCATGGCTACACCTTC CSASGGTAHGYTF TRBJ1-2 TRBD1 - TRBV20-1
TGTGCCAGCAGCTTAGGTCTCGGGCTAGCCGATCCCTCCTACAATGAGCAGTTCTTC CASSLGLGLADPSYNEQFF TRBJ2-1 - - TRBV11-2
TGTGCCAGCAGCTTAGCGCCGACTAGCGGGGGGACAGATACGCAGTATTTT CASSLAPTSGGTDTQYF TRBJ2-3 TRBD2 - TRBV7-9
TGTGCCAGCAGCTTACAGGGCGCTGGAAACACCATATATTTT CASSLQGAGNTIYF TRBJ1-3 - - TRBV5-4
TGTGCCAGTAGTATGGGCCCTCCTGTCCACACCTTC CASSMGPPVHTF TRBJ1-2 - - TRBV19
TGTGCCAGTAGTATCAGGAGGGGGCCCGTTTCGGAAGCTTTCTTT CASSIRRGPVSEAFF TRBJ1-1 TRBD1 - TRBV19
TGCAGTGCTAGTACGTGGGGCGTCTACAATGAGCAGTTCTTC CSASTWGVYNEQFF TRBJ2-1 - - TRBV20-1
TGCGCCAGCAGCTTGGTGGCTAGCGGGAGGGCCGGGGAGCTGTTTTTT CASSLVASGRAGELFF TRBJ2-2 TRBD2 - TRBV5-1
TGTGCCAGCACGCAACAACAGGGGATTAGCAATCAGCCCCAGCATTTT CASTQQQGISNQPQHF TRBJ1-5 TRBD1 - TRBV6-4
TGTGCCAGCAGCCAAGACGTCCGGGGGGAGCGGACTGAAGCTTTCTTT CASSQDVRGERTEAFF TRBJ1-1 - - TRBV3-1/TRBV3-2
TGTGCCAGCAGAACTACCCACACCGGGGAGCTGTTTTTT CASRTTHTGELFF TRBJ2-2 - few TRBV2
TGTGCCAGCAGCTTACTCGGGGGGGCATCCTACAATGAGCAGTTCTTC CASSLLGGASYNEQFF TRBJ2-1 TRBD2 - TRBV7-3
TGTGCCAGTAGTATCCGGGAAGGGATAAGGTCCTACGAGCAGTACTTC CASSIREGIRSYEQYF TRBJ2-7 - - TRBV19
TGTGCCAGCTTGGAGAGAACGAACACCGGGGAGCTGTTTTTT CASLERTNTGELFF TRBJ2-2 - - TRBV2
TGTGCCAGCAGCTTAATGGGGGGAACCGGGGAGCTGTTTTTT CASSLMGGTGELFF TRBJ2-2 - - TRBV7-2
TGTGCCAGCAGCTTAACAGGGGGCTCACCCCTCCACTTT CASSLTGGSPLHF TRBJ1-6 TRBD1 - TRBV7-9
TGTGCCAGCAGCCCGGGACAGGGCAAAACTGGGGCCAACGTCCTGACTTTC CASSPGQGKTGANVLTF TRBJ2-6 TRBD1 many TRBV7-6
TGTGCCAGCAGTTACTTAGCGGGGGGGCCCTCCTACAATGAGCAGTTCTTC CASSYLAGGPSYNEQFF TRBJ2-1 TRBD2 - TRBV2
TGCGCCAGCAGGGTTACCCCGAGCTCCTATAATTCACCCCTCCACTTT CASRVTPSSYNSPLHF TRBJ1-6 - - TRBV5-1
TGTGCCAGCAGCTCCTGGGCGGGAGGGCCCTCCTACGAGCAGTACTTC CASSSWAGGPSYEQYF TRBJ2-7 TRBD2 - TRBV11-2
TGTGCCAGCCGGACTAGCGGTGCCTACGAGCAGTACTTC CASRTSGAYEQYF TRBJ2-7 TRBD2 - TRBV2
TGCAGCGTTGATCTGATGGACAGGGGAACCTACGAGCAGTACTTC CSVDLMDRGTYEQYF TRBJ2-7 TRBD1 - TRBV29-1
TGTGCCATCAGTCCAGGGGCACAGGTCGGATTTGGCTACACCTTC CAISPGAQVGFGYTF TRBJ1-2 - - TRBV10-3
TGTGCCAGCAGTTCAACAGGGTTCCGGGAGACCCAGTACTTC CASSSTGFRETQYF TRBJ2-5 - - TRBV28
TGTGCCAGCAGTTCTCAACGACTAGCGGGAGGAGATACGCAGTATTTT CASSSQRLAGGDTQYF TRBJ2-3 TRBD2 - TRBV27
TGCAGCACCCTAGCGGGTGCTCACGGGCCCCAGTACTTC CSTLAGAHGPQYF TRBJ2-5 TRBD2 - TRBV29-1